The 16 T cell receptor beta chains below all came from one sample that was sequenced in a study of shared clonotypes between healthy human individuals. Generated by immunoSEQ multiplex PCR, the TCRdb table keeps only in-frame clones and is missing some. Of roughly 1.5 million clones in the sample, approximately 98% were seen once. Sequenced: naive CD4+ T cells sorted from blood. Specified subset: CD45RA+ positively selected. The source of these receptors is a man between 25 and 39 years old in good health.

This chain links TRBV18 with TRBJ1-1, with D unclear. CDR1 is KGHSH, CDR2 LQKENI, per germline. Trimming took off 5 bases at V and 0 bases at J, with 10 bases between the two ends. The CDR3 has 14 residues. In DNA, the CDR3 is TGTGCCAGCTCATCTTCGGTGATGAACACTGAAGCTTTCTTT. Its protein is CASSSSVMNTEAFF.

The chain links TRBV9 to TRBJ2-1; TRBD2 agrees at 9 bases. CDR1 and CDR2 from the germline V gene are SGDLS and YYNGEE. V lost 3 bases and J lost 6; bases outside the gene matches: 13. The length of the CDR3 is 17 residues. CDR3 amino acids: CASSAVVGLARGNEQFF. The CDR3 region has the DNA TGTGCCAGCAGCGCCGTAGTGGGACTAGCAAGGGGCAATGAGCAGTTCTTC.

The genes are TRBV28 and TRBJ2-3; possible D gene TRBD2, 5 bases. In germline, CDR1 is MDHEN, CDR2 SYDVKM. The V end lost 1 base, the J end lost 0 bases, and 11 bases lay between the germline ends. CDR3 length equals 16 residues. In DNA form, the CDR3 reads TGTGCCAGCAGTTTATTCGGCGGGCCGAGCACAGATACGCAGTATTTT. Translation gives CASSLFGGPSTDTQYF.

V gene TRBV14 combines with J gene TRBJ2-7; D uncertain. Between the trimmed V and J ends, which lost 1 base and 7 bases, there was a span of 17 bases. There are 15 residues in the CDR3. Germline loops: CDR1 SGHDN, CDR2 FVKESK. Here the CDR3 reads CASSQGVEPRREQYF. The CDR3 DNA reads TGTGCCAGCAGCCAAGGAGTGGAGCCCCGACGGGAGCAGTACTTC.

The V gene is TRBV7-2, the J gene TRBJ2-7; 13 positions match TRBD2. V gave up 1 base and J gave up 4 bases; unmatched junction bases: 4. The CDR3 runs 16 residues. CDR1 is SGHTA and CDR2 is FQGNSA in the germline V gene. Written as DNA, the CDR3 is TGTGCCAGCAGCTTAGGGACTAGCGGGAGTCAGTACGAGCAGTACTTC. Translated, it gives CASSLGTSGSQYEQYF.

The chain is built from TRBV7-9 and TRBJ1-1; maybe TRBD1 (5 bases). CDR3 length equals 13 residues. With 8 bases removed from V and 5 bases from J, the gap between germline ends came to 15 bases. In germline, CDR1 is SEHNR, CDR2 FQNEAQ (reference sequence). The CDR3 DNA is TGTGCCAGCCGTGATAGGGGAAAAACTGAAGCTTTCTTT. It codes for CASRDRGKTEAFF.

This chain joins TRBV2 and TRBJ2-7, with 7 bases matching TRBD1. V lost 3 bases, J lost 3 bases, and 8 bases stayed unmatched. The CDR3 contains 15 residues. Germline CDR1 is SNHLY and CDR2 is FYNNEI. The CDR3 region has the DNA TGTGCCAGCAGTGAGACAGGGCTTCTTTACTACGAGCAGTACTTC. Translated, it gives CASSETGLLYYEQYF.

The chain employs TRBV4-3 and TRBJ2-1, with D tentatively TRBD2 (6 bases). This CDR3 spans 14 amino acids. V lost 8 bases to trimming and J lost 2 bases, with 13 bases between them. CDR1 and CDR2 (germline): LGHNA, YSLEER. The CDR3 coding sequence is TGCGCCAGCGGTCGGGGACTGGCCTACAATGAGCAGTTCTTC. Amino acids: CASGRGLAYNEQFF.

With respect to this clone: Other DNA sequences in the same sample also yield this CDR3. The genes are TRBV5-1 and TRBJ2-5, with D hard to call. Trimming cost V 2 bases and J 1 base, with 6 bases left between them. Germline V gene sequence: CDR1 SGHRS, CDR2 YFSETQ. CDR3 length equals 13 residues. The CDR3 DNA reads as TGCGCCAGCAGCTTAGACCGCCAAGAGACCCAGTACTTC. Residues: CASSLDRQETQYF. Supplemented by reference TRBV5-1 and TRBJ2-5, the full variable domain reads KAGVTQTPRYLIKTRGQQVTLSCSPISGHRSVSWYQQTPGQGLQFLFEYFSETQRNKGNFPGRFSGRQFSNSRSEMNVSTLELGDSALYLCASSLDRQETQYFGPGTRLLVL.

As to this clone: The identical CDR3 is also encoded by other nucleotide sequences in the sample. The chain employs TRBV19 and TRBJ2-1; D unclear. The CDR3 is 11 amino acids. V lost 7 bases, J lost 0 bases, and 1 base lay in between. CDR1 is LNHDA and CDR2 is SQIVND in the germline V gene (reference sequence). CDR3 amino acids: CASNSYNEQFF. For the CDR3, the DNA is TGTGCCAGTAACTCCTACAATGAGCAGTTCTTC.

V gene TRBV12-5 combines with J gene TRBJ1-1; D is unresolved. V shed 4 bases and J shed 0 bases, with 12 bases lying between them. From germline, CDR1 is LGHNT and CDR2 FRNRAP. This CDR3 spans 15 amino acids. CDR3 protein: CASGSPRAVNTEAFF. The CDR3 nucleotides read TGTGCTAGTGGTTCGCCGCGAGCGGTGAACACTGAAGCTTTCTTT.

The chain uses TRBV6-1 and TRBJ2-5; 12 bases align to TRBD2. V was pared by 6 bases and J by 5 bases, with 7 bases of the junction left unmatched. Germline V CDR1 and CDR2: MNHNS, SASEGT. This CDR3 has 15 amino acids. CDR3 sequence reads: CASRRLAGVGETQYF. The CDR3 DNA reads as TGTGCCAGCAGGAGACTAGCGGGAGTGGGTGAGACCCAGTACTTC.

V usage is TRBV19 and J usage is TRBJ1-2, with a tentative D call TRBD1 (5 bases). The CDR3 runs to 16 residues. V shed 3 bases and J shed 1 base, with 15 bases lying between them. Germline V gene sequence: CDR1 LNHDA, CDR2 SQIVND (reference sequence). In DNA form, the CDR3 reads TGTGCCAGTAGTATCCCCGCGGGGCAGATTAACTATGGCTACACCTTC. Encoded protein: CASSIPAGQINYGYTF.

Notes on this clone: The identical CDR3 is also encoded by other nucleotide sequences in the sample. The J gene is TRBJ1-5, the V gene TRBV10-1; no definite D call. Trimming cost V 3 bases and J 6 bases, with 6 bases left between them. The CDR3 loop spans 12 amino acids. Germline V lookup: CDR1 WNHNN, CDR2 SYGVQD (reference sequence). The CDR3: CASSESGQPQHF. The DNA of the CDR3 is TGCGCCAGCAGTGAAAGTGGTCAGCCCCAGCATTTT.

The V call is TRBV27, the J call TRBJ2-7, with D possibly matching TRBD2 (5 bases). The CDR3 covers 15 residues. CDR1 is MNHEY and CDR2 is SMNVEV in the germline V gene (reference sequence). V was trimmed by 8 bases and J by 0 bases, leaving 17 bases between them. For the CDR3, the DNA is TGTGCCAGCGGTACCATGCGGGCGCGCTCCTACGAGCAGTACTTC. This gives the protein CASGTMRARSYEQYF.

The rearrangement joins TRBV6-4 to TRBJ2-1; 8 bases fit TRBD2. The CDR3 contains 18 residues. V dropped 3 bases and J dropped 1; count of bases not matched to a gene: 11. Germline CDR1 reads MRHNA; CDR2 reads SNTAGT. CDR3 nucleotide sequence: TGTGCCAGCAGTGAGGGTGCAATGAGCGGGAGTTCCTACAATGAGCAGTTCTTC. This sequence encodes CASSEGAMSGSSYNEQFF.